One T cell receptor beta chain is described in this entry. The data are from a study of control samples from healthy donors and cancer patients. The data were produced by immunoSEQ multiplex PCR, yet TCRdb's version contains in-frame clones alone and is incomplete. Of 150,000 to 200,000 clones listed, roughly 94% were seen once; the top ten hold more than 8%. Trimming cost V 6 bases and J 6 bases, with 18 bases left between them. This CDR3 region has 16 residues. From germline, CDR1 is MNHEY and CDR2 SVGEGT. The receptor was derived from a woman in her thirties or forties in good health. This chain uses TRBV6-2 or TRBV6-3 with TRBJ1-6, with D perhaps TRBD1 (6 bases). Source material: blood. CDR3: CASSPTGTPSNSPLHF. The CDR3 region has the DNA TGTGCCAGCAGCCCTACCGGGACACCTTCTAATTCACCCCTCCACTTT.